A single sample is the source of the 12 T cell receptor beta chains below, sequenced in a study of CD8 T cells in ankylosing spondylitis (TCRdb year 2017). Libraries came from 5' RACE. Data came from an Illumina HiSeq 2500. TCRdb applied fastp at Q25 and MiXCR to the public reads, then kept only in-frame beta chains. Rows with one shared CDR3 protein collapse into an entry with the most common genes and DNA. The sample table records 200,000 to 250,000 distinct CDR3 sequences; 10% of these occur just once. Clones ranked in the top ten supply about 20% of the sample. Sequencing used blood, either unsorted or a sorted T cell fraction (not recorded which). These receptors came from a male donor with ankylosing spondylitis or in good health (not recorded which).

This clonotype was detected many times. The rearrangement joins TRBV20-1 to TRBJ2-7; no firm D call. The germline V gene has CDR1 DFQATT and CDR2 SNEGSKA (reference sequence). V lost 5 bases and J lost 3, with 11 bases in between. The CDR3 spans 12 residues. CDR3 nucleotides: TGCAGTGCTGCCAGCGAGTACTACGAGCAGTACTTC. Translating it yields CSAASEYYEQYF.

This clonotype was detected a few times. This rearrangement joins TRBV19 to TRBJ1-2; D remains ambiguous. From germline, CDR1 is LNHDA and CDR2 SQIVND (reference sequence). Between the trimmed V and J ends, which lost 5 bases and 2 bases, there was a span of 15 bases. There are 15 residues in the CDR3. Here the CDR3 reads CASSPSLQPNYGYTF. The CDR3 region has the DNA TGTGCCAGTAGTCCCTCCCTACAGCCGAACTATGGCTACACCTTC.

This clonotype appeared a few times. The V and J genes are TRBV20-1 and TRBJ1-5, with D possibly being TRBD1 (5 bases). The length of the CDR3 is 15 residues. The ends were cut back, 0 bases at V and 0 bases at J, with 9 bases in the middle. Germline-derived CDR1 and CDR2 are DFQATT and SNEGSKA (reference sequence). The chain's CDR3 is CSAREGVVSNQPQHF. The CDR3 coding sequence is TGCAGTGCTAGAGAAGGGGTAGTTAGCAATCAGCCCCAGCATTTT.

V and J are TRBV7-2 and TRBJ2-1; 7 bases map to TRBD1. Germline values: CDR1 SGHTA, CDR2 FQGNSA. J was trimmed by 0 bases and V by 5 bases; bases with no gene match: 10. The CDR3 extends over 17 amino acids. In nucleotides, the CDR3 is TGTGCCAGCAGCGTCGACAGGGAACCAAGCTCCTACAATGAGCAGTTCTTC. It specifies CASSVDREPSSYNEQFF.

This clonotype showed up many times. This chain links TRBV2 with TRBJ1-6, with a possible D match to TRBD1 (5 bases). Trimming took 4 bases from V and 7 from J, leaving 11 bases between them. This CDR3 has 14 residues. Germline CDR1 and CDR2: SNHLY and FYNNEI. CDR3 in DNA: TGTGCCAGCAGTGGGGCAGGGCAAAATTCACCCCTCCACTTT. It codes for CASSGAGQNSPLHF.

A remark on this clonotype: This sequence may be a read error, since a much larger clone differs from it by one base. The chain combines TRBV5-1 with TRBJ2-3; 8 bases line up with TRBD2. This CDR3 region has 17 residues. CDR1 and CDR2 from the germline V gene are SGHRS and YFSETQ. CDR3 region: CASSLETAGDGTETQCF. CDR3 in DNA: TGCGCCAGCAGCTTGGAGACAGCGGGGGATGGCACAGAGACGCAGTGTTTT.

This clonotype occurred many times. The chain links TRBV5-1 to TRBJ1-4; D remains ambiguous. This CDR3 has 14 amino acids. V gave up 2 bases and J gave up 7 bases, with 12 bases separating them. Germline assignment: CDR1 SGHRS and CDR2 YFSETQ. In DNA form, the CDR3 reads TGCGCCAGCAGCTTCGATGGATCCTTTGAAAAACTGTTTTTT. Residues: CASSFDGSFEKLFF.

This clonotype was picked up many times. This rearrangement joins TRBV5-6 to TRBJ2-6; D call uncertain. CDR1 SGHDT and CDR2 YYEEEE come from the germline V gene. Trimming removed 1 base at V and 0 bases at J, with 8 bases between. CDR3 length: 16 amino acids. For the CDR3, the DNA is TGTGCCAGCAGCTTGTCACAACTCTCTGGGGCCAACGTCCTGACTTTC. Translating it yields CASSLSQLSGANVLTF.

This clonotype has more than one count but fewer than ten. The genes are TRBV7-2 and TRBJ2-2; no definite D call. The CDR3 has 16 residues. V lost 3 bases, J lost 0 bases, and 11 bases lay in between. Germline V lookup: CDR1 SGHTA, CDR2 FQGNSA. The chain's CDR3 is CASSFHGLSNTGELFF. The DNA for the CDR3 is TGTGCCAGCAGCTTCCACGGGCTCTCGAACACCGGGGAGCTGTTTTTT.

This clonotype was observed at least ten times. J is TRBJ2-3 and V is TRBV24-1, with D tentatively TRBD2 (6 bases). The CDR3 spans 18 residues. V was clipped by 4 bases and J by 0 bases, with 19 bases between them. The germline CDR1 and CDR2 sequences are KGHDR and SFDVKD. The DNA of the CDR3 is TGTGCCACCAGTGACCTAACCTTTACTAGCCCCAGCACAGATACGCAGTATTTT. Translated: CATSDLTFTSPSTDTQYF.

This clonotype has a count of ten or more. V gene TRBV20-1 combines with J gene TRBJ2-2, with D perhaps matching TRBD2 (5 bases). The CDR3 has 16 amino acids. The V gene's germline CDR1 is DFQATT and CDR2 SNEGSKA (reference sequence). V gave up 6 bases and J gave up 4 bases, with 21 bases separating them. CDR3 in DNA: TGCAGTGCCCCGGCACAGCGGCTGATGACCACCGGGGAGCTGTTTTTT. It translates to CSAPAQRLMTTGELFF.

This clonotype has ten or more counts. The chain carries TRBV21-1 and TRBJ2-2; the table's TRBD1 call for D was not verified on the DNA. TRBV21-1 is described as a pseudogene. The length of the CDR3 is 16 residues. The CDR3 DNA follows: TGTGCCAGCAGCACGAGACGACAGTTCGGTCACGGGGAGCTGTTTTTT. This gives the protein CASSTRRQFGHGELFF.